This entry lists 8 T cell receptor beta chains sequenced from one sample in a study of CD8+CD57+ T cells in acquired aplastic anemia. For CDR3 and TCR beta VDJ profiling, genomic DNA was the template used. TCRdb reprocessed the reads via MiXCR and lists one record per CDR3 protein. The sample yields fewer than 200,000 distinct CDR3 sequences, about 50% seen once. CD8+CD57+ cell expansion had been shown by flow cytometry in patients chosen for sequencing. The specimen sequenced was sorted CD4+, CD8+, or CD8+CD57+ T cells (not recorded which) from PBMCs. The receptors come from a human donor with aplastic anemia.

Note on this clonotype: This may come from a read error, since a much larger clone is one base off. The rearrangement uses TRBV5-5 and TRBJ1-1; 8 nucleotides match TRBD1. CDR3 length equals 16 residues. The germline gives CDR1 SGHKS, CDR2 YYEKEE (reference sequence). CDR3 DNA: TGTGCCAGCAGCTACGCACCTGGACAGGGAGGCACTGATGCTTTCTTT. Its translation: CASSYAPGQGGTDAFF.

This clonotype has at least ten counts. The chain couples TRBV12-3 or TRBV12-4 to TRBJ1-1, with no clear D. This CDR3 has 13 residues. V was pared by 2 bases and J by 3 bases, with 7 bases between. The CDR3 sequence: CASSLLRDTEAFF. The CDR3 nucleotides read TGTGCCAGCAGTTTACTTCGTGACACTGAAGCTTTCTTT.

The V call is TRBV28, the J call TRBJ1-2; TRBD1 is a possible D gene (6 bases). The CDR3 runs 12 residues. Trimming took off 5 bases at V and 8 bases at J, with 12 bases between the two ends. The germline V gene has CDR1 MDHEN and CDR2 SYDVKM. The CDR3 sequence is CASSGGSWGYTF. Written as DNA, the CDR3 is TGTGCCAGCAGTGGGGGCTCATGGGGCTACACCTTC.

This clonotype came up a few times. The chain recombines TRBV27 with TRBJ2-3; TRBD2 matches 8 bases. CDR3 length equals 15 residues. The V gene's germline CDR1 is MNHEY and CDR2 SMNVEV (reference sequence). V was clipped by 2 bases and J by 5 bases; unmatched bases: 6. CDR3 sequence: CASSLAGGSRDTQYF. In nucleotides, the CDR3 is TGTGCCAGCAGTTTAGCGGGGGGCTCCCGAGATACGCAGTATTTT.

This clonotype has ten or more counts. V gene TRBV5-1 combines with J gene TRBJ1-5; TRBD1 matches at 7 bases. V trimming: 1 base; J trimming: 0 bases; junction bases outside the gene matches: 1. Germline lookup yields CDR1 SGHRS and CDR2 YFSETQ. This CDR3 spans 15 amino acids. The CDR3, as DNA: TGCGCCAGCAGCTTGACAGGGGATAGCAATCAGCCCCAGCATTTT. It translates to CASSLTGDSNQPQHF.

The chain is built from TRBV19 and TRBJ1-5, with D unclear. The CDR3 runs to 15 residues. Germline V lookup: CDR1 LNHDA, CDR2 SQIVND (reference sequence). V was pared by 5 bases and J by 0 bases, with 11 bases between. CDR3 DNA sequence: TGTGCCAGTAGTTACAGTCATTATAGCAATCAGCCCCAGCATTTT. Translated, it gives CASSYSHYSNQPQHF.

With regard to this clonotype: A read error is possible here, since a much larger clone lies one base away. Lacking the conserved final phenylalanine or tryptophan, this CDR3 likely reflects a read error. This chain joins TRBV6-5 and TRBJ2-1, with D possibly matching TRBD1 (5 bases). Germline CDR1 reads MNHEY; CDR2 reads SVGAGI. V was shortened by 3 bases and J by 7 bases, with 7 bases between the two germline ends. The CDR3 is 12 amino acids. CDR3 nucleotide sequence: TGTGCCAGCAGTTATGGACAAAATGAGCAGTTCTGC. Protein: CASSYGQNEQFC.

This clonotype was seen only once. The rearrangement joins TRBV20-1 to TRBJ1-5, with D tentatively TRBD1 (5 bases). The CDR3 has 16 amino acids. Trimming pared 5 bases from V and 0 bases from J, leaving 17 bases between. Germline V gene sequence: CDR1 DFQATT, CDR2 SNEGSKA (reference sequence). The CDR3 protein is CSALPRVLHSNQPQHF. In DNA, the CDR3 is TGCAGTGCTCTACCCAGGGTCCTCCATAGCAATCAGCCCCAGCATTTT.